A selection of T cell receptor beta chains follows, all from one sample in a study of OX40 agonist ivuxolimab in advanced cancers. The data were produced by immunoSEQ multiplex PCR, yet TCRdb's version contains in-frame clones alone and is incomplete. Among about 100,000 clones listed, approximately 90% were seen once. This specimen was CD4+ or CD8+ T cells sorted from blood, taken in a trial of the OX40 agonist ivuxolimab. These receptors were taken from an adult with an advanced solid tumor such as melanoma, head and neck, liver or kidney cancer. Each CDR3 is given without its conserved first and last residue. Each record gives: clone size, J gene, V gene, CDR3 length, CDR3 protein. Size tells how often a clone was seen (once, few, many) or the class of an expanded clone, and some rows leave it out.

clone_size: -
j_call: TRBJ2-7
v_call: TRBV7-2
cdr3_length: 14
cdr3_aa: ASSFSSVGDSYEQY

clone_size: -
j_call: TRBJ1-4
v_call: TRBV5-1
cdr3_length: 13
cdr3_aa: ASSPGTGVNEKLF

clone_size: -
j_call: TRBJ2-5
v_call: TRBV5-1
cdr3_length: 13
cdr3_aa: ASSSGAGKEETQY

clone_size: -
j_call: TRBJ2-2
v_call: TRBV19
cdr3_length: 11
cdr3_aa: ASSHPGTGELF

clone_size: -
j_call: TRBJ2-1
v_call: TRBV25-1
cdr3_length: 11
cdr3_aa: ASSNQPPNEQF

clone_size: -
j_call: TRBJ2-1
v_call: TRBV5-1
cdr3_length: 15
cdr3_aa: ASSLRPGTSGLNEQF

clone_size: -
j_call: TRBJ2-7
v_call: TRBV5-1
cdr3_length: 12
cdr3_aa: ASSLESLSYEQY

clone_size: -
j_call: TRBJ2-6
v_call: TRBV5-1
cdr3_length: 12
cdr3_aa: ASTDSSGANVLT

clone_size: once
j_call: TRBJ1-1
v_call: TRBV7-9
cdr3_length: 13
cdr3_aa: ASSRKQGLRSEAF

clone_size: -
j_call: TRBJ2-7
v_call: TRBV5-6
cdr3_length: 14
cdr3_aa: ASSVDLWTGAGEQY

clone_size: -
j_call: TRBJ1-2
v_call: TRBV10-3
cdr3_length: 12
cdr3_aa: AISESGQGYGYT

clone_size: -
j_call: TRBJ2-5
v_call: TRBV2
cdr3_length: 13
cdr3_aa: ASSEGSGRAGTQY

clone_size: -
j_call: TRBJ1-1
v_call: TRBV27
cdr3_length: 12
cdr3_aa: ASSTTLMNTEAF

clone_size: -
j_call: TRBJ1-4
v_call: TRBV11-2
cdr3_length: 14
cdr3_aa: ASSRLTARGNEKLF

clone_size: -
j_call: TRBJ1-5
v_call: TRBV5-8
cdr3_length: 12
cdr3_aa: ASSLGKGTQPQH

clone_size: -
j_call: TRBJ1-1
v_call: TRBV18
cdr3_length: 13
cdr3_aa: ASSPPRTGSTEAF

clone_size: -
j_call: TRBJ2-7
v_call: TRBV28
cdr3_length: 21
cdr3_aa: ASSPRTGGPTRTSGRWPYEQY

clone_size: -
j_call: TRBJ2-5
v_call: TRBV30
cdr3_length: 12
cdr3_aa: AWSSTGGVETQY

clone_size: -
j_call: TRBJ2-7
v_call: TRBV5-6
cdr3_length: 13
cdr3_aa: ASSFTGTVSYEQY

clone_size: -
j_call: TRBJ1-1
v_call: TRBV6-5
cdr3_length: 13
cdr3_aa: ASSFPGAPRTEAF

clone_size: once
j_call: TRBJ1-2
v_call: TRBV18
cdr3_length: 11
cdr3_aa: ASSPQGGYGYT

clone_size: -
j_call: TRBJ2-7
v_call: TRBV30
cdr3_length: 11
cdr3_aa: AWSRSRYYEQY

clone_size: -
j_call: TRBJ2-3
v_call: TRBV9
cdr3_length: 9
cdr3_aa: ASSVGDTQY

clone_size: -
j_call: TRBJ2-7
v_call: TRBV11-1
cdr3_length: 14
cdr3_aa: ASSPNGQSNSYEQY

clone_size: -
j_call: TRBJ1-5
v_call: TRBV18
cdr3_length: 13
cdr3_aa: ASSATGIPNQPQH

clone_size: -
j_call: TRBJ2-5
v_call: TRBV5-4
cdr3_length: 12
cdr3_aa: ASSLAGWEETQY

clone_size: -
j_call: TRBJ2-1
v_call: TRBV28
cdr3_length: 16
cdr3_aa: ASSPLIGLAGRYNEQF

clone_size: -
j_call: TRBJ1-5
v_call: TRBV7-2
cdr3_length: 14
cdr3_aa: ASSRWGTGPNQPQH

clone_size: few
j_call: TRBJ1-5
v_call: TRBV7-2
cdr3_length: 14
cdr3_aa: ASSLSGGAGNQPQH

clone_size: -
j_call: TRBJ2-2
v_call: TRBV7-2
cdr3_length: 13
cdr3_aa: ASSLARGGPRELF

clone_size: -
j_call: TRBJ2-7
v_call: TRBV25-1
cdr3_length: 14
cdr3_aa: ASSETFKGAGYEQY

clone_size: -
j_call: TRBJ1-1
v_call: TRBV6-6
cdr3_length: 13
cdr3_aa: ASRTLSRMNTEAF

clone_size: -
j_call: TRBJ2-5
v_call: TRBV4-2
cdr3_length: 15
cdr3_aa: ASSQDPQPGGRETQY

clone_size: -
j_call: TRBJ1-5
v_call: TRBV19
cdr3_length: 10
cdr3_aa: ASSDLNQPQH

clone_size: -
j_call: TRBJ1-2
v_call: TRBV5-6
cdr3_length: 11
cdr3_aa: ASSPGTGRGYT

clone_size: -
j_call: TRBJ2-7
v_call: TRBV19
cdr3_length: 11
cdr3_aa: ASSTGSSYEQY

clone_size: -
j_call: TRBJ2-3
v_call: TRBV5-1
cdr3_length: 10
cdr3_aa: ASSLVADTQY

clone_size: -
j_call: TRBJ2-6
v_call: TRBV4-1
cdr3_length: 15
cdr3_aa: ASSQRDSYSGANVLT

clone_size: -
j_call: TRBJ2-3
v_call: TRBV7-2
cdr3_length: 14
cdr3_aa: ASSLSGPSFTDTQY

clone_size: once
j_call: TRBJ2-5
v_call: TRBV5-8
cdr3_length: 12
cdr3_aa: ASALGGTRETQY

clone_size: few
j_call: TRBJ1-5
v_call: TRBV15
cdr3_length: 11
cdr3_aa: ATSRGSGQPQH

clone_size: -
j_call: TRBJ2-5
v_call: TRBV4-2
cdr3_length: 12
cdr3_aa: ASSQDGGTETQY

clone_size: -
j_call: TRBJ2-4
v_call: TRBV4-3
cdr3_length: 15
cdr3_aa: ASSPRSHSLAKNIQY

clone_size: -
j_call: TRBJ1-4
v_call: TRBV7-9
cdr3_length: 12
cdr3_aa: ASSLKGDNEKLF

clone_size: -
j_call: TRBJ2-7
v_call: TRBV7-8
cdr3_length: 12
cdr3_aa: ASSFRDYSYEQY

clone_size: -
j_call: TRBJ1-1
v_call: TRBV18
cdr3_length: 11
cdr3_aa: ASSPGQGSEAF

clone_size: -
j_call: TRBJ2-7
v_call: TRBV7-2
cdr3_length: 12
cdr3_aa: ASSLDPGSYEQY

clone_size: -
j_call: TRBJ1-2
v_call: TRBV7-2
cdr3_length: 10
cdr3_aa: ASGTSNYGYT

clone_size: -
j_call: TRBJ2-7
v_call: TRBV19
cdr3_length: 12
cdr3_aa: ASSKRDRGYEQY

clone_size: -
j_call: TRBJ2-7
v_call: TRBV7-8
cdr3_length: 11
cdr3_aa: ASSHGTFGEQY

clone_size: -
j_call: TRBJ2-5
v_call: TRBV6-5
cdr3_length: 11
cdr3_aa: ASSFRPQETQY

clone_size: -
j_call: TRBJ2-7
v_call: TRBV19
cdr3_length: 11
cdr3_aa: ASSGLLPPEQY

clone_size: once
j_call: TRBJ2-2
v_call: TRBV9
cdr3_length: 12
cdr3_aa: ASSGTSGTGELF

clone_size: few
j_call: TRBJ2-3
v_call: TRBV11-2
cdr3_length: 12
cdr3_aa: ASSAQRNTDTQY

clone_size: -
j_call: TRBJ1-5
v_call: TRBV18
cdr3_length: 12
cdr3_aa: ASSPTGFYQPQH

clone_size: -
j_call: TRBJ2-5
v_call: TRBV14
cdr3_length: 13
cdr3_aa: ASSQDRYVGETQY

clone_size: -
j_call: TRBJ2-7
v_call: TRBV5-1
cdr3_length: 13
cdr3_aa: ASSSGTRSSYEQY

clone_size: -
j_call: TRBJ1-4
v_call: TRBV4-2
cdr3_length: 14
cdr3_aa: ASSRNPGSRDEKLF

clone_size: -
j_call: TRBJ1-3
v_call: TRBV18
cdr3_length: 14
cdr3_aa: ASSTLRETSGNTIY

clone_size: -
j_call: TRBJ2-3
v_call: TRBV11-3
cdr3_length: 12
cdr3_aa: ASSLQQSTDTQY